This T cell receptor beta chain was documented in a study of naive and memory T cell subsets. CDR1 SGHVS and CDR2 FQNEAQ come from the germline V gene. The length of the CDR3 is 15 residues. Trimming pared 1 base from V and 3 bases from J, leaving 13 bases between. TCR cDNA received a 3' ligated oligonucleotide that carried a UMI. RNA was extracted from under 3 ml of whole blood of healthy adults. This clonotype was detected ten times or more. Four PCR rounds used nested alpha and beta constant region primers plus the SP2 primer. TCRdb redid the calling of the 5' RACE reads with MiXCR, one entry per CDR3 protein. The sample records some 60,000 distinct CDR3 sequences, more than 6% being singletons.

This sequence was found in a female donor in good health. The J gene is TRBJ2-7, the V gene TRBV7-8; D may correspond to TRBD1 or TRBD2 (5 bases each). CDR3: CASSLEGTDIYEQYF. The DNA of the CDR3 is TGTGCCAGCAGCTTAGAAGGGACGGATATCTACGAGCAGTACTTC.